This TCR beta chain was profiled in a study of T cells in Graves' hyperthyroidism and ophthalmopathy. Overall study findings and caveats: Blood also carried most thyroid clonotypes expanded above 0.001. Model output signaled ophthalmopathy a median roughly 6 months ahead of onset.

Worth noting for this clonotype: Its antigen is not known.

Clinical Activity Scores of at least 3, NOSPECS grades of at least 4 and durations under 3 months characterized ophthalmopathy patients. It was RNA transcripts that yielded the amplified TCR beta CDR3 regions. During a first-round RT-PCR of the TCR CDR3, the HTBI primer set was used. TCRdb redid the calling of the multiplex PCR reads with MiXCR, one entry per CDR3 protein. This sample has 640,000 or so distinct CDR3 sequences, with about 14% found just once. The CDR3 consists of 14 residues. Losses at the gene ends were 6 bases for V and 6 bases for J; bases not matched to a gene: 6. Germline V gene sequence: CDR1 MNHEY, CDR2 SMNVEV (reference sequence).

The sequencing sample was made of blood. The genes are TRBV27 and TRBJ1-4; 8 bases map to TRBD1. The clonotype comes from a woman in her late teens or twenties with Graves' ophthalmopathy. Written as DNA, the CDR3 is TGTGCCAGCAGCGGACAGGGTCCTTATGAAAAACTGTTTTTT. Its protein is CASSGQGPYEKLFF.